This TCR beta chain was documented in a study of patients and donors after allogeneic stem cell transplantation. This clonotype was observed a few times. CDR1 and CDR2 from the germline V gene are LGHNA and YSLEER. The CDR3 consists of 14 residues. V shed 6 bases and J 10 bases; nucleotides not matched to a gene: 9. TCRdb analysed the RT-PCR reads with MiXCR anew, one entry per CDR3 protein. The sample lists hundreds of thousands of distinct CDR3 sequences, 16% occurring once. V and J are TRBV4-3 and TRBJ2-2; 9 bases are shared with TRBD2. Sequenced material: blood, either unsorted or a sorted T cell fraction (not recorded which). This receptor was taken from a human donor who was either an allogeneic HSCT recipient or a stem cell or donor lymphocyte infusion donor (not recorded which). It is not recorded whose cells these are; they may come from a transplant donor. CDR3 bases: TGCGCCAGCAGGCCGGCGGGGGGGCGGGAGGAGCTGTTTTTT. This codes for CASRPAGGREELFF.